This is a list of T cell receptor beta chains from one sample in a study of blood T cell repertoires in COVID-19. Assay: immunoSEQ multiplex PCR; the TCRdb copy retains only in-frame clones and omits some. The data hold 320,000 or so clones, with roughly 84% observed a single time. The specimen sequenced was PBMCs or T cells enriched from blood (not recorded which). The receptors come from a young woman who had recovered from COVID-19. The CDR3 runs from the conserved cysteine through the conserved F or W. The D gene is left open where the match is weak. Clone size is stated in some rows and not others, as once, few, many or a class when expanded.

V	J	size	D	DNA	CDR3
TRBV11-2	TRBJ2-3	.	TRBD2	TGTGCCAGCAGCTACGGGGGGGCCGGCACAGATACGCAGTATTTT	CASSYGGAGTDTQYF
TRBV19	TRBJ2-7	few	TRBD2	TGTGCCAGTAGTCCCCTGAGAAGCGGGACCCTCGAGCAGTACTTC	CASSPLRSGTLEQYF
TRBV10-2	TRBJ2-1	.	TRBD2	TGCGCCAGCAGGCCGGGACTAGCGGGGGGGCCTGGCAATGAGCAGTTCTTC	CASRPGLAGGPGNEQFF
TRBV19	TRBJ1-2	.	TRBD1	TGTGCCAGTAGTATCTGGGGCAGGGGGTCATCCAACTATGGCTACACCTTC	CASSIWGRGSSNYGYTF
TRBV7-9	TRBJ2-1	.	TRBD1	TGTGCCAGCAGCGTGGGACAGGGGGCTTTCGGTGAGCAGTTCTTC	CASSVGQGAFGEQFF
TRBV7-6	TRBJ2-2	.	.	TGTGCCAGCACGGCCCTAGCGAACACCGGGGAGCTGTTTTTT	CASTALANTGELFF
TRBV28	TRBJ2-7	.	TRBD2	TGTGCCAGCAGCCTTATCCTCGTCGGGGGGGGCCGTCACGAGCAGTACTTC	CASSLILVGGGRHEQYF
TRBV18	TRBJ2-5	once	TRBD1	TGTGCCAGCTCCTCGGTGGCCAGGGGGCATGAGACCCAGTACTTC	CASSSVARGHETQYF
TRBV28	TRBJ1-3	.	.	TGTGCCAGCAGGCCTCGGGATTTCTCTGGAAACACCATATATTTT	CASRPRDFSGNTIYF
TRBV18	TRBJ1-4	.	TRBD1	TGTGCCAGCTCATTGGACAGGGACGGTGAAAAACTGTTTTTT	CASSLDRDGEKLFF
TRBV10-3	TRBJ1-2	.	.	TGTGCCATCACTAGACGGTCCGACGGCCCAAATTATGGCTACACCTTC	CAITRRSDGPNYGYTF